These 10 T cell receptor beta chains share one sample of origin, sequenced in a study of cytomegalovirus exposure and HLA in healthy donors. Sequencing was performed with immunoSEQ multiplex PCR; in TCRdb, only in-frame clones are kept and a portion is missing. The sample holds about 56,000 clones; 93% are singletons and the top ten take over 1.5%. Sample: PBMCs. The receptors derive from a woman between 18 and 29 years old in good health and CMV-seropositive.

This clone was seen a few times. V usage is TRBV27 and J usage is TRBJ1-2; 7 bases match TRBD1. The CDR3 is 13 residues long. Per the germline V gene, CDR1 is MNHEY and CDR2 is SMNVEV (reference sequence). Losses at the gene ends were 6 bases for V and 2 bases for J; bases not matched to a gene: 3. This CDR3 is CASRKGQNYGYTF. CDR3 nucleotide sequence: TGTGCCAGCAGGAAGGGACAGAACTATGGCTACACCTTC.

The chain recombines TRBV7-8 with TRBJ2-1; TRBD2 agrees at 7 bases. V shed 5 bases and J 9 bases; nucleotides not matched to a gene: 4. Germline V gene sequence: CDR1 SGHVS, CDR2 FQNEAQ. The CDR3 length is 12 residues. The CDR3 region is CASSPTSREQFF. DNA for the CDR3: TGTGCCAGCAGCCCGACTAGCCGTGAGCAGTTCTTC.

The chain couples TRBV5-6 to TRBJ2-7; D is possibly TRBD1 (6 bases). This CDR3 has 16 residues. The V end was cut by 5 bases, the J end by 2 bases, with 20 bases between. CDR1 and CDR2 from the germline V gene are SGHDT and YYEEEE. The DNA for the CDR3 is TGTGCCAGCAGGCTAATGGGGACAAAGAGGGCCTACGAGCAGTACTTC. Encoded protein: CASRLMGTKRAYEQYF.

The chain recombines TRBV5-5 with TRBJ2-7; tentatively, D is TRBD2 (6 bases). Trimming stripped 0 bases from V and 0 bases from J, with 13 bases between. The length of the CDR3 is 16 residues. CDR1 SGHKS and CDR2 YYEKEE come from the germline V gene (reference sequence). CDR3 coding DNA: TGTGCCAGCAGCTTGGGATGGAGGGCCTCCTCCTACGAGCAGTACTTC. This sequence encodes CASSLGWRASSYEQYF.

V is TRBV6-5 and J is TRBJ2-7, with 10 bases matching TRBD1. V trimming: 6 bases; J trimming: 0 bases; junction bases outside the gene matches: 5. From germline, CDR1 is MNHEY and CDR2 SVGAGI. This CDR3 spans 15 amino acids. DNA for the CDR3: TGTGCCAGCAGATCTGGACAGGGGGGCTCCTACGAGCAGTACTTC. Protein product: CASRSGQGGSYEQYF.

The J gene is TRBJ2-7, the V gene TRBV2; D remains ambiguous. The CDR3 contains 15 residues. Germline CDR1 reads SNHLY; CDR2 reads FYNNEI. The V and J ends lost 0 bases and 2 bases respectively, with 11 bases between them. The CDR3 DNA is TGTGCCAGCAGTGAAGCCGTCAACGGAGCCTACGAGCAGTACTTC. Encoded protein: CASSEAVNGAYEQYF.

The chain combines TRBV11-1 with TRBJ2-7, with TRBD1 matching 10 bases. J lost 6 bases, V lost 5 bases, and 7 bases had no gene match. Germline lookup yields CDR1 SGHAT and CDR2 FQDESV (reference sequence). This CDR3 is built from 14 residues. The CDR3 sequence is CASSLGTGVLEQYF. The CDR3 nucleotides are TGTGCCAGCAGCCTCGGGACAGGGGTTCTCGAGCAGTACTTC.

V usage is TRBV11-3 and J usage is TRBJ2-5; TRBD1 agrees at 7 bases. V lost 1 base to trimming and J lost 1 base; unmatched junction nucleotides: 3. Germline V lookup: CDR1 SGHNT, CDR2 YENEEA. CDR3 length: 15 residues. CDR3: CASSLGRTGQETQYF. DNA of the CDR3: TGTGCCAGCAGCTTAGGTCGGACAGGCCAAGAGACCCAGTACTTC.

CDR3 sequence reads: CASRVGRVRGYGYTF. DNA for the CDR3: TGTGCCAGCAGGGTCGGCAGGGTACGCGGCTATGGCTACACCTTC. The chain recombines TRBV28 with TRBJ1-2; D is perhaps TRBD1 (5 bases). The CDR3 is 15 residues long. Germline V gene sequence: CDR1 MDHEN, CDR2 SYDVKM. Deletions cut 6 bases from V and 4 bases from J, with 18 bases between.

The rearrangement joins TRBV9 to TRBJ2-1; D ambiguous. The length of the CDR3 is 11 residues. Germline V gives CDR1 SGDLS, CDR2 YYNGEE. V was trimmed by 3 bases and J by 7 bases, leaving 5 bases between them. This chain's CDR3 is CASSAVNEQFF. In DNA form, the CDR3 reads TGTGCCAGCAGCGCCGTAAATGAGCAGTTCTTC.